These 7 T cell receptor beta chains were sequenced from one sample in a study of shared clonotypes between healthy human individuals. The repertoire was sequenced with immunoSEQ multiplex PCR; TCRdb's copy has only in-frame clones and lacks some. The table lists 2,100,000 or so clones, nearly 97% of them singletons. Sequenced input: naive CD4+ T cells sorted from blood. As to subset: CD45RA+ positively selected. These receptors originate from a man younger than 35 in good health.

The rearrangement links TRBV11-3 to TRBJ1-1, with D maybe TRBD1 (5 bases). The germline V gene has CDR1 SGHNT and CDR2 YENEEA. The CDR3 covers 16 residues. The ends were cut back, 11 bases at V and 3 bases at J, with 25 bases in the middle. The CDR3 loop is CAGTLCVGWGDTEAFF. In DNA form, the CDR3 reads TGTGCCGGAACTCTATGTGTAGGGTGGGGGGACACTGAAGCTTTCTTT.

There are a few counts of this clone. The V call is TRBV19, the J call TRBJ1-2; no clear D. Trimming took 4 bases from V and 10 from J, leaving 10 bases between them. Germline V CDR1 and CDR2: LNHDA, SQIVND (reference sequence). The CDR3 sequence is 11 residues long. The DNA for the CDR3 is TGTGCCAGTAGTAAAAACTGGCTCTACACCTTC. This sequence encodes CASSKNWLYTF.

The rearrangement joins TRBV4-1 to TRBJ2-1; 8 nucleotides agree with TRBD2. Germline CDR1 reads MGHRA; CDR2 reads YSYEKL. The CDR3 length is 16 residues. The J segment lost 5 bases and the V segment lost 2 bases, leaving 8 bases of the junction unmatched. The CDR3 DNA reads TGCGCCAGCAGCCAACTGGGACTAGTGGATGACAATGAGCAGTTCTTC. Its translation: CASSQLGLVDDNEQFF.

The CDR3 spells CASFRNTEAFF. The CDR3 DNA is TGTGCCAGTTTCAGGAACACTGAAGCTTTCTTT. This sequence joins TRBV6-5 and TRBJ1-1, with D unclear. The length of the CDR3 is 11 residues. Germline values: CDR1 MNHEY, CDR2 SVGAGI. Trimming pared 9 bases from V and 1 base from J, leaving 6 bases between.

The chain employs TRBV10-3 and TRBJ2-5; D not certain. V lost 11 bases to trimming and J lost 1 base, with 14 bases between them. CDR3 length: 13 residues. Germline-derived CDR1 and CDR2 are ENHRY and SYGVKD. DNA of the CDR3: TGTGCCGCATCTTGGGGTACCCAAGAGACCCAGTACTTC. Protein sequence: CAASWGTQETQYF.

This chain links TRBV6-1 with TRBJ2-1; 7 bases line up with TRBD1. The CDR3 sequence is 13 residues long. Germline CDR1 reads MNHNS; CDR2 reads SASEGT. Trimming cost V 3 bases and J 15 bases; bases outside gene matches: 11. The CDR3 DNA sequence: TGTGCCAGCAGTGAGGCCCTCGGGACAGAGGTGTTCTTC. This codes for CASSEALGTEVFF.

V gene TRBV15 combines with J gene TRBJ2-1, with no clear D. There are 16 residues in the CDR3. Germline V gene sequence: CDR1 LNHNV, CDR2 YYDKDF (reference sequence). V shed 0 bases and J shed 5 bases, with 14 bases lying between them. CDR3 bases: TGTGCCACCAGCAGAGAAATCCTTGGCGGTGACAATGAGCAGTTCTTC. Amino acids: CATSREILGGDNEQFF.